The rows below give T cell receptor beta chains drawn from one sample of a study of T cells expressing NK-cell markers. TCRdb reprocessed the 5' RACE reads and reports one entry per CDR3 protein, with no DNA. The table gives about 190,000 distinct CDR3 sequences; the top ten clones make up about 19% of it. What was sequenced was blood T cells: a sorted CD56 or NKG2C T cell subset, CD4+ or CD8+ T cells, or bulk PBMC T cells (not recorded which). All receptors derive from a man aged 18 to 69 in good health. CDR3s include the opening cysteine and the closing phenylalanine or tryptophan.

V: TRBV12-3/TRBV12-4; J: TRBJ2-3; CDR3: CASTRGQGDTQYF
V: TRBV20-1; J: TRBJ2-7; CDR3: CSARGGGTSGAAEEQYF
V: TRBV18; J: TRBJ2-3; CDR3: CASSPPFTGGIPDTQYF
V: TRBV19; J: TRBJ1-1; CDR3: CASTQLGGGTEAFF
V: TRBV13; J: TRBJ2-1; CDR3: CASSLALRASDEQFF
V: TRBV4-2; J: TRBJ2-7; CDR3: CASSLNRGDYEQYF
V: TRBV6-5; J: TRBJ1-3; CDR3: CASSYLDGLGNTIYF
V: TRBV11-1; J: TRBJ1-2; CDR3: CASSHEYGQPNYGYTF
V: TRBV14; J: TRBJ1-1; CDR3: CASSPSENTEAFF
V: TRBV11-1; J: TRBJ2-2; CDR3: CASSRPGASGGNTGELFF
V: TRBV7-9; J: TRBJ1-5; CDR3: CASGTDGASNQPQHF
V: TRBV3-1; J: TRBJ2-5; CDR3: CASSLRDSTETQYF
V: TRBV3-1; J: TRBJ2-1; CDR3: CASSHPRGAQTPYNEQFF
V: TRBV6-1; J: TRBJ2-3; CDR3: CASSAEITDTQYF
V: TRBV9; J: TRBJ2-3; CDR3: CASSGRSGAITDTQYF